The 17 T cell receptor beta chains below were found in one sample sequenced in a study of blood T cell repertoires in COVID-19. Profiling relied on immunoSEQ multiplex PCR, and the TCRdb table lists in-frame clones only, not all of them. Among roughly 240,000 clones listed, about 82% were seen once. The sample was peripheral blood. The receptors originated from a man over 45 with COVID-19, enrolled during active disease.

This chain links TRBV7-9 with TRBJ2-7, with D perhaps matching TRBD2 (5 bases). Trimming shortened V by 3 bases and J by 2 bases, and 8 bases separated the two germline ends. CDR1 and CDR2 from the germline V gene are SEHNR and FQNEAQ (reference sequence). CDR3 size: 13 residues. As DNA, the CDR3 is TGTGCCAGCAGCTTGGACTCTACCTACGAGCAGTACTTC. Translating it yields CASSLDSTYEQYF. The complete variable domain, with remaining parts taken from reference TRBV7-9 and TRBJ2-7, reads DTGVSQNPRHKITKRGQNVTFRCDPISEHNRLYWYRQTLGQGPEFLTYFQNEAQLEKSRLLSDRFSAERPKGSFSTLEIQRTEQGDSAMYLCASSLDSTYEQYFGPGTRLTVT.

This clone showed up just once. The genes are TRBV30 and TRBJ2-1, with TRBD1 as a possible D gene (6 bases). V lost 1 base and J 8 bases, leaving 15 bases between the germline ends. The CDR3 contains 14 residues. CDR1 GTSNPN and CDR2 SVGIG come from the germline V gene (reference sequence). This CDR3 reads CAWSAGGPGDEQFF. The CDR3, as DNA: TGTGCCTGGAGTGCCGGCGGGCCAGGGGATGAGCAGTTCTTC.

The chain links TRBV29-1 to TRBJ1-2; possibly TRBD1 for D (6 bases). Germline CDR1 is SQVTM and CDR2 is ANQGSEA. The V end was cut by 4 bases, the J end by 1 base, with 16 bases between. The CDR3 length is 15 residues. The CDR3 is CSVAGGQLLNYGYTF. In DNA form, the CDR3 reads TGCAGCGTTGCGGGAGGACAGTTGCTTAACTATGGCTACACCTTC.

This chain uses TRBV7-6 with TRBJ2-5; D might be TRBD2 (5 bases). This CDR3 has 15 residues. CDR1 SGHVS and CDR2 FNYEAQ come from the germline V gene. Between the trimmed V and J ends, which lost 6 bases and 1 base, there was a span of 15 bases. CDR3 in amino acids: CASRKGEGFQETQYF. Here the CDR3 DNA reads TGTGCCAGCAGGAAGGGAGAGGGATTCCAAGAGACCCAGTACTTC.

The chain links TRBV27 to TRBJ2-7; 10 nucleotides align to TRBD2. CDR3 length: 14 amino acids. Germline V gene sequence: CDR1 MNHEY, CDR2 SMNVEV (reference sequence). The ends lost 6 bases at V and 5 bases at J; junction bases unmatched: 7. The CDR3 loop is CASRVAGGRDEQYF. The CDR3 coding sequence is TGTGCCAGCAGAGTAGCGGGGGGCCGTGACGAGCAGTACTTC.

The chain is built from TRBV28 and TRBJ1-3, with D maybe TRBD1 (5 bases). Looked up from germline, CDR1 is MDHEN and CDR2 is SYDVKM. CDR3 size: 15 residues. V was cut by 5 bases and J by 0 bases, with 11 bases left in between. CDR3 region: CASSPDTNSGNTIYF. CDR3 coding DNA: TGTGCCAGCAGTCCGGACACTAACTCTGGAAACACCATATATTTT.

This chain uses TRBV27 with TRBJ2-1; no definite D call. V lost 0 bases and J 3 bases, leaving 9 bases between the germline ends. The germline V gene encodes CDR1 MNHEY and CDR2 SMNVEV (reference sequence). The CDR3 is 15 amino acids. This chain's CDR3 is CASSLSPGFYNEQFF. The CDR3 DNA sequence: TGTGCCAGCAGTTTATCGCCGGGTTTCTACAATGAGCAGTTCTTC.

The chain has TRBV9 and TRBJ2-3; D not certain. Germline-derived CDR1 and CDR2 are SGDLS and YYNGEE. The germline V and J ends were trimmed by 4 bases and 4 bases, with 7 bases remaining between them. The CDR3 is made up of 12 amino acids. The CDR3: CASSLNSDTQYF. The CDR3 bases are TGTGCCAGCAGCCTAAACTCAGATACGCAGTATTTT.

The V call is TRBV11-1, the J call TRBJ2-7; a possible D gene is TRBD1 (5 bases). Trimming removed 5 bases at V and 3 bases at J, with 17 bases between. CDR1 is SGHAT and CDR2 is FQDESV in the germline V gene (reference sequence). This CDR3 is 15 amino acids long. CDR3 DNA: TGTGCCAGCAGCCTAGTTCAGGGAAGGGACTACGAGCAGTACTTC. It codes for CASSLVQGRDYEQYF.

The CDR3 DNA sequence: TGTGCCATCAGTGAGCGGTGGGAGAGCACAGATACGCAGTATTTT. This translates into CAISERWESTDTQYF. The chain recombines TRBV10-3 with TRBJ2-3, with TRBD2 as a possible D gene (5 bases). The V gene lost 2 bases and the J gene lost 0 bases, with 9 bases spanning the gap. Germline-derived CDR1 and CDR2 are ENHRY and SYGVKD. The CDR3 has 15 amino acids.

The rearrangement uses TRBV15 and TRBJ2-1; 7 nucleotides agree with TRBD1. The CDR3 loop spans 16 amino acids. Germline CDR1 LNHNV, CDR2 YYDKDF (reference sequence). V lost 3 bases, J lost 0 bases, and 5 bases stayed unmatched. As DNA, the CDR3 is TGTGCCACCAGCAGCGCGGACAGGAGCTCCTACAATGAGCAGTTCTTC. It yields the protein CATSSADRSSYNEQFF.

The genes are TRBV19 and TRBJ2-5; 9 nucleotides line up with TRBD2. V shed 4 bases and J 4 bases; nucleotides not matched to a gene: 7. This CDR3 has 15 amino acids. CDR1 LNHDA and CDR2 SQIVND come from the germline V gene (reference sequence). CDR3 nucleotide sequence: TGTGCCAGTAGTACTGGGACTAGCCGACGAGAGACCCAGTACTTC. Translated: CASSTGTSRRETQYF.

The chain carries TRBV29-1 and TRBJ2-2; 8 positions agree with TRBD2. Germline CDR1 is SQVTM and CDR2 is ANQGSEA. The trim removed 1 base at V and 3 bases at J, leaving 13 bases unmatched. This CDR3 is built from 18 residues. The CDR3 region is CSVEVAGSGGDDTGELFF. Written as DNA, the CDR3 is TGCAGCGTTGAAGTGGCTGGCAGCGGGGGAGACGACACCGGGGAGCTGTTTTTT.

The V call is TRBV3-1 (or the pseudogene TRBV3-2), the J call TRBJ2-5, with D possibly TRBD2 on 6 matching bases. This CDR3 has 14 residues. V gave up 2 bases and J gave up 4 bases, with 11 bases separating them. The germline CDR1 and CDR2 sequences are LGHDT and YNNKEL (reference sequence). The CDR3, as DNA: TGTGCCAGCAGCCAAAACCACGGGGGAGAGACCCAGTACTTC. Translated, it gives CASSQNHGGETQYF.

V and J are TRBV9 and TRBJ2-1; TRBD2 matches at 7 bases. The V segment lost 4 bases and the J segment 7 bases; nucleotides outside the gene matches: 11. The CDR3 spans 15 residues. CDR1 is SGDLS, CDR2 YYNGEE, per germline. The chain's CDR3 is CASSPGLEGLNEQFF. In nucleotides, the CDR3 is TGTGCCAGCAGCCCCGGACTAGAGGGTTTGAATGAGCAGTTCTTC.

This chain connects TRBV20-1 to TRBJ2-5, with 8 nucleotides matching TRBD2. Germline assignment: CDR1 DFQATT and CDR2 SNEGSKA (reference sequence). The CDR3 covers 11 residues. CDR3 amino acids: CRAGGQETQYF. In DNA, the CDR3 is TGCCGGGCGGGGGGCCAAGAGACCCAGTACTTC.

The chain joins TRBV2 to TRBJ2-2; a possible D gene is TRBD1 (5 bases). Per the germline V gene, CDR1 is SNHLY and CDR2 is FYNNEI. V gave up 5 bases and J gave up 0 bases, with 7 bases separating them. The CDR3 length is 14 residues. This chain's CDR3 is CASSRTPNTGELFF. DNA for the CDR3: TGTGCCAGCAGTCGGACACCGAACACCGGGGAGCTGTTTTTT.